Listed below are T cell receptor beta chains from one sample, sequenced in a study of Graves' ophthalmopathy and Graves' hyperthyroidism. Via MiXCR, TCRdb re-called the multiplex PCR reads, giving one row per CDR3 protein. The sample has almost 750,000 distinct CDR3 sequences, around 40% seen once. Sequencing used peripheral blood. The receptor source for this set is an adult man with Graves' ophthalmopathy. Both conserved end residues are part of each CDR3. The order of the fields is clone size, D gene, J gene, V gene, CDR3 protein, CDR3 DNA. D genes are given only for firm matches. A row's size may be missing; if present it is once, few, many or a size class.

many	NA	TRBJ1-5	TRBV12-3/TRBV12-4	CASTKNGGNQPQHF	TGTGCCAGCACCAAAAACGGGGGAAATCAGCCCCAGCATTTT
NA	TRBD2	TRBJ2-5	TRBV29-1	CSVDVGRVETQYF	TGCAGCGTTGATGTCGGGAGGGTAGAGACCCAGTACTTC
NA	NA	TRBJ1-6	TRBV6-5	CASSYAGGPKSPLHF	TGTGCCAGCAGTTACGCTGGAGGGCCCAAATCACCCCTCCACTTT
NA	NA	TRBJ2-5	TRBV20-1	CSASFQEETQYF	TGCAGTGCTTCCTTTCAAGAAGAGACCCAGTACTTC
many	NA	TRBJ1-1	TRBV7-9	CASSLVAVMNTEAFF	TGTGCCAGCAGCTTAGTGGCAGTGATGAACACTGAAGCTTTCTTT
NA	NA	TRBJ2-7	TRBV10-3	CASSSRRTEWGEQYF	TGTGCCAGCTCAAGTCGACGGACGGAATGGGGTGAGCAGTACTTC
few	NA	TRBJ2-5	TRBV19	CASNDFRGGKETQYF	TGTGCCAGTAACGATTTCAGGGGAGGGAAAGAGACCCAGTACTTC
once	TRBD1	TRBJ2-7	TRBV7-8	CASSTGQGWDYEQYF	TGTGCCAGCAGCACCGGACAGGGTTGGGATTACGAGCAGTACTTC
few	NA	TRBJ1-5	TRBV7-2	CASSPPTDNSNQPQHF	TGTGCCAGCAGCCCCCCCACAGATAATAGCAATCAGCCCCAGCATTTT
once	NA	TRBJ2-5	TRBV20-1	CSAREQGGQETQYF	TGCAGTGCTAGGGAACAGGGGGGGCAAGAGACCCAGTACTTC
NA	NA	TRBJ1-4	TRBV6-2/TRBV6-3	CASSYLGTDEKLFF	TGTGCCAGCAGTTACTTGGGGACGGATGAAAAACTGTTTTTT
NA	NA	TRBJ1-5	TRBV7-3	CASSQENDVSNQPQHF	TGCGCCAGCAGCCAAGAAAACGACGTTAGCAATCAGCCCCAGCATTTT
large	NA	TRBJ2-2	TRBV4-3	CASSQEPDTGELFF	TGCGCCAGCAGCCAAGAGCCTGACACCGGGGAGCTGTTTTTT
NA	NA	TRBJ1-3	TRBV25-1	CASSEAIYF	TGTGCCAGCAGTGAAGCCATATATTTT
many	NA	TRBJ1-1	TRBV7-2	CASSFESRASGTEAFF	TGTGCCAGCAGCTTCGAATCCAGGGCTTCGGGCACTGAAGCTTTCTTT
NA	NA	TRBJ2-7	TRBV25-1	CASSLFGPQYEQYF	TGTGCCAGCAGTTTATTCGGTCCACAGTACGAGCAGTACTTC
many	NA	TRBJ1-2	TRBV20-1	CSARDRRGVDYGYTF	TGCAGTGCTAGAGATCGGCGAGGGGTTGACTATGGCTACACCTTC
few	NA	TRBJ2-7	TRBV7-2	CASSPQMGDEQYF	TGTGCCAGCTCCCCACAAATGGGGGACGAGCAGTACTTC
NA	NA	TRBJ1-4	TRBV25-1	CASSDAPGRGNEKLFF	TGTGCCAGCAGTGACGCTCCGGGACGGGGGAATGAAAAACTGTTTTTT
NA	NA	TRBJ2-2	TRBV7-9	CASSPRSPGELFF	TGTGCCAGCAGCCCCCGGTCGCCCGGGGAGCTGTTTTTT
NA	TRBD1	TRBJ1-4	TRBV20-1	CSAPGQGGQETNEKLFF	TGCAGTGCCCCGGGACAGGGGGGGCAAGAGACTAATGAAAAACTGTTTTTT
NA	NA	TRBJ2-5	TRBV28	CASSLSGTSAEYF	TGTGCCAGCAGTTTATCGGGGACCAGCGCGGAGTACTTC
few	NA	TRBJ2-5	TRBV7-8	CASSLTSTQETQYF	TGTGCCAGCAGCTTAACTAGCACCCAAGAGACCCAGTACTTC
NA	NA	TRBJ1-5	TRBV29-1	CSSQRQFDQPQHF	TGCAGCAGTCAAAGACAGTTCGATCAGCCCCAGCATTTT
many	NA	TRBJ1-2	TRBV19	CASSMQDYGYTF	TGTGCCAGTAGTATGCAGGACTATGGCTACACCTTC
NA	NA	TRBJ1-1	TRBV25-1	CASSLSAENKAFF	TGTGCCAGCAGTTTATCGGCAGAGAACAAAGCTTTCTTT
NA	NA	TRBJ2-2	TRBV4-2	CASSQTAGGLFF	TGTGCCAGCAGCCAGACAGCCGGGGGGCTGTTTTTT